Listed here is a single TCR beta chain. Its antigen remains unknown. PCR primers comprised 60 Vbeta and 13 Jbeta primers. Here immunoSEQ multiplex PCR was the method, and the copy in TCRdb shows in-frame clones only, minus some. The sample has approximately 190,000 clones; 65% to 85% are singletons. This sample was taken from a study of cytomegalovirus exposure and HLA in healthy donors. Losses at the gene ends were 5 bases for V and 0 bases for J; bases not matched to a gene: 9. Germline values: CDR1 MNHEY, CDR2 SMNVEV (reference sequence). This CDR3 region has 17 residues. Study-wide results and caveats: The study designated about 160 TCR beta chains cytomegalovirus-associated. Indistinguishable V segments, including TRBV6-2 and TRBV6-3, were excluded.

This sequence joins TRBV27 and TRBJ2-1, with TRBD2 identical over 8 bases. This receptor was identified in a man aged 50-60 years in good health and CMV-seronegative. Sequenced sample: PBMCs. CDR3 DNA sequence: TGTGCCAGCAGTCCGCCAGCGGGGGTGAGCTCCTACAATGAGCAGTTCTTC. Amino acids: CASSPPAGVSSYNEQFF.